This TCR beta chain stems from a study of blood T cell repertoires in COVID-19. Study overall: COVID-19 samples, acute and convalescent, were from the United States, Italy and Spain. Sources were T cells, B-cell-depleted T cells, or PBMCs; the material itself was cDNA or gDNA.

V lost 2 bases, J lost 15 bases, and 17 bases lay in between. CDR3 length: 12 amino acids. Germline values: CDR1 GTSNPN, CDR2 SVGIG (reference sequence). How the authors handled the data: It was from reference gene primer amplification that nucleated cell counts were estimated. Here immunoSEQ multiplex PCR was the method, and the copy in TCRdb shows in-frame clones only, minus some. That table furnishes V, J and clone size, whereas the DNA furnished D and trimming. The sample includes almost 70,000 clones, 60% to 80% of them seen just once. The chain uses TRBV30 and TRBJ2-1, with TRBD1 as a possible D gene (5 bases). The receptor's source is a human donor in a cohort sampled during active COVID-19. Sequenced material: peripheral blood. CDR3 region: CAWSKTGERSFF. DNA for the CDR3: TGTGCCTGGAGTAAAACAGGAGAAAGGTCGTTCTTC. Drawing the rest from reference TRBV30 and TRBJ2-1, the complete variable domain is SQTIHQWPATLVQPVGSPLSLECTVEGTSNPNLYWYRQAAGRGLQLLFYSVGIGQISSEVPQNLSASRPQDRQFILSSKKLLLSDSGFYLCAWSKTGERSFFGPGTRLTVL.